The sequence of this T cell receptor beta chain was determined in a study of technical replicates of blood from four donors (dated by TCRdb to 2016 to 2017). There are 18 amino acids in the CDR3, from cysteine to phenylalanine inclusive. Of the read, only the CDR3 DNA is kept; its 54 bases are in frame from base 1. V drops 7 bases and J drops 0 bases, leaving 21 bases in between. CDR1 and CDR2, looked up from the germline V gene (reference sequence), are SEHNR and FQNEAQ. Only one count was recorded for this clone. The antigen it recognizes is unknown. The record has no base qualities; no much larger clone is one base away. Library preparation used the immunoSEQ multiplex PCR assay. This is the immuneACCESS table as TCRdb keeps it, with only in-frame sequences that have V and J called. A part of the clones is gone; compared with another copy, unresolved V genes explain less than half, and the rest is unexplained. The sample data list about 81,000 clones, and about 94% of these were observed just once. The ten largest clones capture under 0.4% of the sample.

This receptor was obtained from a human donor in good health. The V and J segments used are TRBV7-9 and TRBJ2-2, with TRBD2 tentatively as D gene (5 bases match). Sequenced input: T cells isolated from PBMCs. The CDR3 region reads CASTPFKLGAANTGELFF. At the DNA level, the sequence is TGTGCCAGCACCCCTTTCAAGTTGGGAGCGGCGAACACCGGGGAGCTGTTTTTT.